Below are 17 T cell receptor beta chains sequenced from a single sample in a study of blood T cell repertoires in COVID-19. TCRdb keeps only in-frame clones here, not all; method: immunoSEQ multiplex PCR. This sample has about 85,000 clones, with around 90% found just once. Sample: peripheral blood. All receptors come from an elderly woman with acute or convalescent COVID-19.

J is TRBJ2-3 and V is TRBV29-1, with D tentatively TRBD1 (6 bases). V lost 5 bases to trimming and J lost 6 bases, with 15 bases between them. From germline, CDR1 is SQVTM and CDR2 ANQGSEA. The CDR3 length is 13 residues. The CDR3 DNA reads TGCAGCGTTAAAACAGGGATACGGGATACGCAGTATTTT. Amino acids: CSVKTGIRDTQYF.

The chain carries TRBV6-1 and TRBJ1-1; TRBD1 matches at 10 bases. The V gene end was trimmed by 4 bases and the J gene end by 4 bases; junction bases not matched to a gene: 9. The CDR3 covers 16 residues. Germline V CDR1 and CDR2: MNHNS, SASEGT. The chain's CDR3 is CASSGWGQGYGTEAFF. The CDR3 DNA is TGTGCCAGCAGTGGGTGGGGACAGGGGTACGGCACTGAAGCTTTCTTT.

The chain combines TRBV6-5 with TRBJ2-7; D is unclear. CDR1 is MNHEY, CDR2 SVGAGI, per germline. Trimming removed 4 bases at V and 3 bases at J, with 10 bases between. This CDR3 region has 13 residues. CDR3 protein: CASSSGRFYEQYF. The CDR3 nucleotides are TGTGCCAGCAGTTCCGGTCGGTTCTACGAGCAGTACTTC.

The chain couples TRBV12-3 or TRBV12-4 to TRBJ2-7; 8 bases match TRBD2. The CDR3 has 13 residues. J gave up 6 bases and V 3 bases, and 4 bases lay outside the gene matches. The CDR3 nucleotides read TGTGCCAGCAGTTTCGCGGGGGGAGCCGAGCAGTACTTC. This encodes CASSFAGGAEQYF.

CDR3 DNA: TGTGCCACCAGCAGAGATAGACAGGGATACGAGCAGTACTTC. Encoded protein: CATSRDRQGYEQYF. The chain couples TRBV15 to TRBJ2-7; TRBD1 aligns across 7 bases. Trimming removed 0 bases from V and 4 bases from J; junction bases left unmatched: 3. Germline CDR1 is LNHNV and CDR2 is YYDKDF (reference sequence). This CDR3 is 14 amino acids long.

CDR3 region: CSASPGGRDTQYF. The CDR3 DNA reads as TGCAGTGCTAGTCCGGGAGGGAGAGATACGCAGTATTTT. This sequence joins TRBV20-1 and TRBJ2-3; the match to TRBD2 covers 8 bases. V lost 3 bases, J lost 5 bases, and 4 bases stayed unmatched. Germline V gives CDR1 DFQATT, CDR2 SNEGSKA (reference sequence). CDR3 length: 13 residues.

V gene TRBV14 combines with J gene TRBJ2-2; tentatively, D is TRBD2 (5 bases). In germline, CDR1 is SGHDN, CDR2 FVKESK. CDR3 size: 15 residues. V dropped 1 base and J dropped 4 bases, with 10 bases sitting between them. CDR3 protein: CASSQAGLTTGELFF. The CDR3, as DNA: TGTGCCAGCAGCCAAGCTGGACTGACCACCGGGGAGCTGTTTTTT.

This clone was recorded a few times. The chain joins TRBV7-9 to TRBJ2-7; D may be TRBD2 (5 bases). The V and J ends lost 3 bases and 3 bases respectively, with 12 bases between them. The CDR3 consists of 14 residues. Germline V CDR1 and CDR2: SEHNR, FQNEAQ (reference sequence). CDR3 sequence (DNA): TGTGCCAGCAGCTTGACGGGAACCAGCTACGAGCAGTACTTC. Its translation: CASSLTGTSYEQYF.

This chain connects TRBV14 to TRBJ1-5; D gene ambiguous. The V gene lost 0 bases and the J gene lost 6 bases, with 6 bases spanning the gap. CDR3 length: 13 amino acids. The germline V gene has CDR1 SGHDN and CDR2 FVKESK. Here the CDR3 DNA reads TGTGCCAGCAGCCAAGATCTCAGTCAGCCCCAGCATTTT. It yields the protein CASSQDLSQPQHF.

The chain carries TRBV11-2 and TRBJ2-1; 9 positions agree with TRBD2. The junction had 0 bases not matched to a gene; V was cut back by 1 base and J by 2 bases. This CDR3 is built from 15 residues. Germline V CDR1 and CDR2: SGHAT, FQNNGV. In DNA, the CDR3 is TGTGCCAGCAGCTTAGGACTAGCGGCCTACAATGAGCAGTTCTTC. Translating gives CASSLGLAAYNEQFF.

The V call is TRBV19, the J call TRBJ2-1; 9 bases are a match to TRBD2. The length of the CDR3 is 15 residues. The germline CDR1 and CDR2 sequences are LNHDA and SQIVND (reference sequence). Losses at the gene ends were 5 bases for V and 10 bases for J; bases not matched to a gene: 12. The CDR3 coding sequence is TGTGCCAGTAGTCTCGTTAGCGGGAGTAGAAAGGAGCAGTTCTTC. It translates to CASSLVSGSRKEQFF. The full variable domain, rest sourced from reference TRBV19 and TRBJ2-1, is DGGITQSPKYLFRKEGQNVTLSCEQNLNHDAMYWYRQDPGQGLRLIYYSQIVNDFQKGDIAEGYSVSREKKESFPLTVTSAQKNPTAFYLCASSLVSGSRKEQFFGPGTRLTVL.

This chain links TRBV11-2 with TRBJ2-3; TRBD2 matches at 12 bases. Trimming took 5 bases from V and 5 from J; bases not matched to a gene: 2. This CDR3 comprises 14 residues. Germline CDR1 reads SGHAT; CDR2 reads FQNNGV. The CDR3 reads CASSPGLAGDTQYF. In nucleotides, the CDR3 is TGTGCCAGCAGCCCGGGACTAGCGGGAGATACGCAGTATTTT.

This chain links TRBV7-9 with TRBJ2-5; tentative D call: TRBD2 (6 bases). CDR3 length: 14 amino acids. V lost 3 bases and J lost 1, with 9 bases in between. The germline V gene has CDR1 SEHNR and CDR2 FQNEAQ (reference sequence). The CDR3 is CASSFKAGQETQYF. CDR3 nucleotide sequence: TGTGCCAGCAGCTTCAAAGCGGGCCAAGAGACCCAGTACTTC.

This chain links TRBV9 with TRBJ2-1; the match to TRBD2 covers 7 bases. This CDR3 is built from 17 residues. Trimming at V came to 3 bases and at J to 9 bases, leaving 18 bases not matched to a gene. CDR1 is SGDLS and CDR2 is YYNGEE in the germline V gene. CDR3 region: CASSGPPRPTSPREQFF. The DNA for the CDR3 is TGTGCCAGCAGCGGGCCGCCGAGACCGACTAGCCCCCGTGAGCAGTTCTTC.

CDR3: CASSALAGGYLEQYF. DNA of the CDR3: TGTGCCAGCAGCGCTCTAGCGGGGGGCTACCTTGAGCAGTACTTC. The chain links TRBV7-2 to TRBJ2-7; 11 positions agree with TRBD2. The germline gives CDR1 SGHTA, CDR2 FQGNSA. V was pared by 5 bases and J by 7 bases, with 10 bases of the junction left unmatched. This CDR3 has 15 residues.

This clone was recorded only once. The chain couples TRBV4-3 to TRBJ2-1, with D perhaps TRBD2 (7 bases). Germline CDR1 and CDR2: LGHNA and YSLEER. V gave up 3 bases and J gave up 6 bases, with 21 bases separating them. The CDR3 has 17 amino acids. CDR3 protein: CASSQPASWGGPNEQFF. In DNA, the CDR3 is TGCGCCAGCAGCCAGCCCGCGAGTTGGGGGGGCCCCAATGAGCAGTTCTTC.

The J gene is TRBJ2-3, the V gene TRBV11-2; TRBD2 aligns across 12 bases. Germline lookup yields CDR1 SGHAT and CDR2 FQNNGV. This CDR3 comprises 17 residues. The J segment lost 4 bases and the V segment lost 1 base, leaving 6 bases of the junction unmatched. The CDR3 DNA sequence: TGTGCCAGCAGCTTAGCTAGCGGGAGGGCCCCTGCAGATACGCAGTATTTT. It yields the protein CASSLASGRAPADTQYF.